The T cell receptor (beta chain) described here comes from a study of T-cell reconstitution after alpha-beta-depleted transplantation in children (dated by TCRdb to about 2016). Looking at the study overall: Using TCR repertoire profiling, the study quantitatively followed how T-cell immune reconstitution unfolded in children after TCRalphabeta/CD19-depleted allogeneic hematopoietic cell transplantation.

Of note for this clonotype: Its target antigen remains unknown. With a much larger clone just one base away, this may be a read error.

On the study overall, not on this receptor specifically: The apparently early recovery of alphabetaT-cell counts about two months after transplant reportedly depended on only several hundred rapidly expanded clones that came from non-depleted graft cells. In some patients, the high TCRbeta diversity seen at day 60 was put down to recipient T cells and intrathymic progenitors that had survived conditioning. Hyperexpanded clone frequencies declined over subsequent months; after one year, T-cell counts and TCRbeta diversity were mostly attributed to newly produced T cells.

Libraries were prepared through PCR. Reads for this sample came from an Illumina HiSeq 2500. To normalize quantification of the TCRbeta repertoire, the TCR libraries were built with molecular barcoding that relied on unique molecular identifiers. TCRdb passed the public sequencing reads through fastp at Q25 and MiXCR, retaining productive beta sequences. For every CDR3 protein sequence, its rows merge into one entry that carries the most common genes and DNA. The sample table contains around 700,000 distinct CDR3 sequences; only one count was recorded for around 13% of them. 0.79% of the sample comes from the top ten. CDR1 and CDR2, looked up from the germline V gene, are MDHEN and SYDVKM. The CDR3 numbers 16 residues from cysteine through phenylalanine. Only the CDR3 region is kept as DNA, spanning 48 bases read in frame from base 1. V lost 2 bases and J lost 0 bases; the stretch between them is 11 bases long.

Explained via the paper, the treatment or condition label denotes: allogeneic hematopoietic cell transplantation with graft depleted of TCRalphabeta T cells and CD19 B cells. The children who served as transplant recipients had been given grafts of TCRalphabeta/CD19-depleted allogeneic hematopoietic cells. The receptor was isolated from a girl aged 2-10 years with congenital amegakaryocytic thrombocytopenia, due to receive a stem cell transplant. The sequence joins TRBV28 to TRBJ2-4; the D gene assignment is ambiguous. This material consisted of PBMCs, taken before TCRalphabeta/CD19-depleted stem cell transplant. Read as DNA, the sequence is TGTGCCAGCAGTTTAAGTCCACAACTAGCCAAAAACATTCAGTACTTC. Its translation reads: CASSLSPQLAKNIQYF.